These 27 T cell receptor beta chains were sequenced from one sample in a study of shared clonotypes between healthy human individuals. Some clones are missing from TCRdb's copy, which holds only in-frame ones; the method was immunoSEQ multiplex PCR. The sample holds some 1.1 million clones, approximately 75% seen once. The sequencing input was memory CD4+ T cells from PBMCs. Noted subset: CD45RA-negative fraction. The receptors come from a man aged 18 to 35 in good health. Some clones in this sample may be carry-over from other donors' samples.

This clone was picked up many times. The chain couples TRBV7-9 to TRBJ1-4; D unclear. Germline CDR1 is SEHNR and CDR2 is FQNEAQ (reference sequence). This CDR3 spans 12 amino acids. With 5 bases removed from V and 8 bases from J, the gap between germline ends came to 9 bases. The CDR3 bases are TGTGCCAGCAGCCCGGGAGAGGAAAAACTGTTTTTT. Protein product: CASSPGEEKLFF. Supplemented by reference TRBV7-9 and TRBJ1-4, the full variable domain reads DTGVSQNPRHKITKRGQNVTFRCDPISEHNRLYWYRQTLGQGPEFLTYFQNEAQLEKSRLLSDRFSAERPKGSFSTLEIQRTEQGDSAMYLCASSPGEEKLFFGSGTQLSVL.

This rearrangement joins TRBV6-1 to TRBJ1-5, with TRBD1 identical over 7 bases. The CDR3 extends over 15 amino acids. Germline values: CDR1 MNHNS, CDR2 SASEGT. V shed 8 bases and J 5 bases; nucleotides not matched to a gene: 12. The CDR3 DNA sequence: TGTGCCAGCCGGGTAGGGACAGCCCCTGATCAGCCCCAGCATTTT. Its translation: CASRVGTAPDQPQHF.

This chain links TRBV27 with TRBJ2-1; perhaps TRBD2 as D (7 bases). CDR1 and CDR2 from the germline V gene are MNHEY and SMNVEV (reference sequence). Trimming left V 1 base short and J 4 bases short, with 17 bases between. The CDR3 is made up of 17 amino acids. The CDR3: CASSLLGGGPNYNEQFF. The CDR3 DNA sequence: TGTGCCAGCAGTTTATTAGGGGGAGGGCCTAATTACAATGAGCAGTTCTTC.

This chain uses TRBV28 with TRBJ1-5, with D uncertain. Germline V gives CDR1 MDHEN, CDR2 SYDVKM. The length of the CDR3 is 15 residues. V shed 2 bases and J shed 1 base, with 9 bases lying between them. The CDR3 spells CASSLGLGSNQPQHF. The CDR3 region has the DNA TGTGCCAGCAGTTTAGGGCTAGGCAGCAATCAGCCCCAGCATTTT.

The J gene is TRBJ2-7, the V gene TRBV9; D gene uncertain. Deletions cut 0 bases from V and 6 bases from J, with 16 bases between. Germline lookup yields CDR1 SGDLS and CDR2 YYNGEE. The CDR3 extends over 15 amino acids. This CDR3 is CASSVGPSLATEQYF. CDR3 sequence (DNA): TGTGCCAGCAGCGTAGGTCCCTCTCTTGCGACCGAGCAGTACTTC.

J is TRBJ2-6 and V is TRBV5-1; no clear D gene. Germline V gene data show CDR1 as SGHRS and CDR2 as YFSETQ. The CDR3 loop spans 15 amino acids. The V and J ends lost 4 bases and 0 bases respectively, with 8 bases between them. The CDR3 loop reads CASSPTPSGANVLTF. DNA of the CDR3: TGCGCCAGCAGCCCTACCCCCTCTGGGGCCAACGTCCTGACTTTC.

The chain combines TRBV19 with TRBJ1-1; TRBD1 is a possible D gene (5 bases). The germline V gene encodes CDR1 LNHDA and CDR2 SQIVND (reference sequence). This CDR3 has 15 amino acids. V was shortened by 6 bases and J by 1 base, with 15 bases between the two germline ends. The DNA for the CDR3 is TGTGCCAGTAGAAGGACAATTGGGGCGAACACTGAAGCTTTCTTT. Residues: CASRRTIGANTEAFF.

The rearrangement uses TRBV27 and TRBJ2-7, with unresolved D. CDR1 MNHEY and CDR2 SMNVEV come from the germline V gene (reference sequence). V lost 2 bases to trimming and J lost 6 bases, with 17 bases between them. The CDR3 is made up of 15 amino acids. The CDR3 loop is CASSLNPNYPGEQYF. CDR3 nucleotides: TGTGCCAGCAGTTTAAATCCAAACTATCCGGGCGAGCAGTACTTC.

Regarding this clone: This likely came from a read error, as a far larger clone is one base away. The chain employs TRBV30 and TRBJ2-5; TRBD1 might be the D (6 bases). The germline gives CDR1 GTSNPN, CDR2 SVGIG (reference sequence). This CDR3 has 14 residues. The CDR3 DNA follows: TGTGCCTGGAGCCGACAGGTTCGACAAGGGACCCAGTACTTC. It is translated as CAWSRQVRQGTQYF.

The chain is built from TRBV29-1 and TRBJ2-7; 8 bases align to TRBD2. CDR3 length equals 14 residues. Germline V gene sequence: CDR1 SQVTM, CDR2 ANQGSEA. The ends lost 6 bases at V and 0 bases at J; junction bases unmatched: 7. CDR3 sequence (DNA): TGCAGCGTGAGACGACTAGCGAGCTCCTACGAGCAGTACTTC. This gives the protein CSVRRLASSYEQYF.

The chain employs TRBV7-8 and TRBJ2-7, with 7 bases lining up with TRBD1. The CDR3 runs to 14 residues. Germline V gene data show CDR1 as SGHVS and CDR2 as FQNEAQ. V shed 1 base and J 4 bases; nucleotides not matched to a gene: 4. This CDR3 reads CASSLGPGGYEQYF. The CDR3 nucleotides read TGTGCCAGCAGCTTAGGTCCAGGGGGATACGAGCAGTACTTC.

V and J are TRBV15 and TRBJ2-5; D uncertain. Germline V gives CDR1 LNHNV, CDR2 YYDKDF (reference sequence). This CDR3 spans 13 amino acids. The V and J ends lost 3 bases and 1 base respectively, with 6 bases between them. The CDR3 sequence: CATSSGRQETQYF. The CDR3 DNA follows: TGTGCCACCAGCAGTGGACGCCAAGAGACCCAGTACTTC.

The chain employs TRBV25-1 and TRBJ2-7, with unresolved D. From germline, CDR1 is MGHDK and CDR2 SYGVNS. CDR3 length: 14 amino acids. The V end lost 1 base, the J end lost 6 bases, and 13 bases lay between the germline ends. Here the CDR3 DNA reads TGTGCCAGCAGTGAATCCCTGACAAGTGGCGAGCAGTACTTC. It specifies CASSESLTSGEQYF.

This clone has only one observation. The J gene is TRBJ1-4, the V gene TRBV6-6, with D tentatively TRBD1 (6 bases). Germline-derived CDR1 and CDR2 are MNHNY and SVGAGI (reference sequence). The CDR3 totals 15 residues. Trimming pared 6 bases from V and 7 bases from J, leaving 18 bases between. The CDR3: CASRLSDRKGEKLFF. The CDR3 region has the DNA TGTGCCAGCAGACTAAGCGACAGGAAGGGTGAAAAACTGTTTTTT.

CDR3 loop: CASSDLGGEQFF. CDR3 bases: TGTGCCAGCAGTGATCTGGGGGGGGAGCAGTTCTTC. The chain employs TRBV2 and TRBJ2-1; 7 bases fit TRBD2. The CDR3 is made up of 12 amino acids. Losses at the gene ends were 3 bases for V and 10 bases for J; bases not matched to a gene: 3. Germline loops: CDR1 SNHLY, CDR2 FYNNEI.

This chain uses TRBV6-1 with TRBJ2-5; 12 bases line up with TRBD2. The CDR3 extends over 19 amino acids. CDR1 and CDR2 from the germline V gene are MNHNS and SASEGT. The ends lost 4 bases at V and 2 bases at J; junction bases unmatched: 14. The CDR3 DNA is TGTGCCAGCAGTGCTCACGGGGCTAGCGGGAGGGGAAGACAAGAGACCCAGTACTTC. Protein: CASSAHGASGRGRQETQYF.

A word on this clone: In the same sample, other DNA sequences code for this CDR3. This rearrangement joins TRBV30 to TRBJ1-1; weak D call: TRBD1 (5 bases). In germline, CDR1 is GTSNPN, CDR2 SVGIG (reference sequence). The V end was cut by 3 bases, the J end by 0 bases, with 8 bases between. CDR3 size: 13 residues. The CDR3 region is CAWRRDLNTEAFF. CDR3 sequence (DNA): TGTGCCTGGAGGAGGGACTTGAACACTGAAGCTTTCTTT.

The rearrangement links TRBV15 to TRBJ2-3; the match to TRBD2 covers 8 bases. V trimming: 2 bases; J trimming: 1 base; junction bases outside the gene matches: 5. CDR1 and CDR2 (germline): LNHNV, YYDKDF (reference sequence). The CDR3 runs to 16 residues. The CDR3 spells CATSRLAGTGTDTQYF. The CDR3 DNA sequence: TGTGCCACCAGCAGATTAGCGGGGACCGGCACAGATACGCAGTATTTT.

This chain connects TRBV4-1 to TRBJ2-7; D gene ambiguous. The length of the CDR3 is 15 residues. V was trimmed by 4 bases and J by 1 base, leaving 14 bases between them. Looked up from germline, CDR1 is MGHRA and CDR2 is YSYEKL. CDR3 nucleotide sequence: TGCGCCAGCAGCCTTAAAGTCGAGTTTTCCTACGAGCAGTACTTC. Protein: CASSLKVEFSYEQYF.

V is TRBV30 and J is TRBJ1-1; D is unresolved. Germline V gene data show CDR1 as GTSNPN and CDR2 as SVGIG (reference sequence). The CDR3 consists of 19 residues. V shed 5 bases and J shed 1 base, with 29 bases lying between them. For the CDR3, the DNA is TGTGCCTGGGGCCCCCTGGAGGACGGGAAGGAGTTGAAGAACACTGAAGCTTTCTTT. This gives the protein CAWGPLEDGKELKNTEAFF.

The rearrangement uses TRBV28 and TRBJ2-7; the D gene could be TRBD1 or TRBD2 (6 bases each). The CDR3 extends over 14 amino acids. V lost 1 base and J 2 bases, leaving 9 bases between the germline ends. Germline CDR1 MDHEN, CDR2 SYDVKM. The CDR3 DNA reads as TGTGCCAGCAGTTTATTGGGGGGCGCCTACGAGCAGTACTTC. Encoded protein: CASSLLGGAYEQYF.

In its sample, this clone was seen once. The rearrangement links TRBV7-9 to TRBJ2-7; TRBD1 is a possible D gene (5 bases). Trimming left V 2 bases short and J 11 bases short, with 19 bases between. The CDR3 covers 14 residues. CDR1 SEHNR and CDR2 FQNEAQ come from the germline V gene (reference sequence). CDR3 sequence: CASSLRGSRSLEYF. The CDR3 DNA follows: TGTGCCAGCAGCTTAAGGGGCTCAAGGTCGTTGGAGTACTTC. Drawing the rest from reference TRBV7-9 and TRBJ2-7, the complete variable domain is DTGVSQNPRHKITKRGQNVTFRCDPISEHNRLYWYRQTLGQGPEFLTYFQNEAQLEKSRLLSDRFSAERPKGSFSTLEIQRTEQGDSAMYLCASSLRGSRSLEYFGPGTRLTVT.

The V gene is TRBV9, the J gene TRBJ1-2; TRBD1 aligns across 8 bases. CDR1 SGDLS and CDR2 YYNGEE come from the germline V gene. CDR3 size: 14 residues. The trim removed 0 bases at V and 5 bases at J, leaving 3 bases unmatched. DNA of the CDR3: TGTGCCAGCAGCGTAGGAGGGACAGGTTATGGCTACACCTTC. Encoded protein: CASSVGGTGYGYTF.

This clone was recorded a few times. The chain links TRBV28 to TRBJ2-3; 9 nucleotides match TRBD2. CDR1 MDHEN and CDR2 SYDVKM come from the germline V gene. Unmatched junction bases numbered 4, after V lost 5 bases and J lost 4 bases. CDR3 length equals 14 residues. CDR3 region: CASSRLAVPDTQYF. CDR3 bases: TGTGCCAGCAGTCGACTAGCGGTACCAGATACGCAGTATTTT. The full variable domain, rest sourced from reference TRBV28 and TRBJ2-3, is DVKVTQSSRYLVKRTGEKVFLECVQDMDHENMFWYRQDPGLGLRLIYFSYDVKMKEKGDIPEGYSVSREKKERFSLILESASTNQTSMYLCASSRLAVPDTQYFGPGTRLTVL.

As for this clone: Different DNA sequences within this sample yield the same CDR3. The chain uses TRBV28 and TRBJ2-5; D remains ambiguous. This CDR3 spans 14 amino acids. CDR1 is MDHEN, CDR2 SYDVKM, per germline. With 1 base removed from V and 2 bases from J, the gap between germline ends came to 8 bases. Written as DNA, the CDR3 is TGTGCCAGCAGTTTATTAGGACCACAAGAGACCCAGTACTTC. Translated: CASSLLGPQETQYF. Filled out from reference TRBV28 and TRBJ2-5, the complete variable domain reads DVKVTQSSRYLVKRTGEKVFLECVQDMDHENMFWYRQDPGLGLRLIYFSYDVKMKEKGDIPEGYSVSREKKERFSLILESASTNQTSMYLCASSLLGPQETQYFGPGTRLLVL.

The chain uses TRBV28 and TRBJ1-4; D remains unclear. Looked up from germline, CDR1 is MDHEN and CDR2 is SYDVKM. Trimming shortened V by 5 bases and J by 5 bases, and 12 bases separated the two germline ends. The CDR3 spans 14 residues. The CDR3 loop reads CASSNTDRNEKLFF. Written as DNA, the CDR3 is TGTGCCAGCAGTAACACGGATAGAAATGAAAAACTGTTTTTT. The variable domain in full, with the rest retrieved from reference TRBV28 and TRBJ1-4, is DVKVTQSSRYLVKRTGEKVFLECVQDMDHENMFWYRQDPGLGLRLIYFSYDVKMKEKGDIPEGYSVSREKKERFSLILESASTNQTSMYLCASSNTDRNEKLFFGSGTQLSVL.

Remarks on this clone: Other DNA sequences in this specimen translate into the identical CDR3. The chain combines TRBV11-2 with TRBJ1-5, with 7 bases matching TRBD1. Germline V gives CDR1 SGHAT, CDR2 FQNNGV. The trim removed 1 base at V and 3 bases at J, leaving 12 bases unmatched. This CDR3 region has 18 residues. The CDR3 region has the DNA TGTGCCAGCAGCTTAGTCGGAAGGGAGGACAGGCTCAATCAGCCCCAGCATTTT. The encoded protein is CASSLVGREDRLNQPQHF.